One and the same sample provided the 10 T cell receptor beta chains below, sequenced in a study of PD-L1 blockade in urothelial cancer. Some clones are missing from TCRdb's copy, which holds only in-frame ones; the method was immunoSEQ multiplex PCR. The data contain 50,000 to 65,000 clones, about 86% of them singletons. The material sequenced was PBMCs, taken around atezolizumab (anti-PD-L1) treatment. The receptors were sampled from a man aged 45-65 years with urothelial cancer.

The genes are TRBV27 and TRBJ1-2; 10 bases are shared with TRBD1. This CDR3 comprises 15 residues. J was trimmed by 6 bases and V by 6 bases; bases with no gene match: 10. Germline V gene lookup returns CDR1 MNHEY and CDR2 SMNVEV (reference sequence). The CDR3 here is CASSTRRTGGNGYTF. Here the CDR3 DNA reads TGTGCCAGCAGCACCCGAAGGACAGGGGGGAATGGCTACACCTTC.

The V gene is TRBV6-1, the J gene TRBJ2-3; maybe TRBD1 (6 bases). Trimming took off 1 base at V and 8 bases at J, with 10 bases between the two ends. Germline CDR1 and CDR2: MNHNS and SASEGT. CDR3 length equals 13 residues. The CDR3 reads CASSEVGASTQYF. CDR3 DNA: TGTGCCAGCAGTGAAGTGGGGGCGTCTACGCAGTATTTT.

The chain combines TRBV4-2 with TRBJ2-3; a weak D match, TRBD2 (5 bases). In germline, CDR1 is LGHNA, CDR2 YNFKEQ. The CDR3 loop spans 15 amino acids. V gave up 1 base and J gave up 4 bases, with 12 bases separating them. For the CDR3, the DNA is TGTGCCAGCAGCCAAGTTGGGAGTGGAGCAGATACGCAGTATTTT. This encodes CASSQVGSGADTQYF.

V gene TRBV4-1 combines with J gene TRBJ2-3, with a weak D call TRBD2 (5 bases). The CDR3 has 16 amino acids. V was cut by 0 bases and J by 0 bases, with 10 bases left in between. CDR1 and CDR2 from the germline V gene are MGHRA and YSYEKL. CDR3 amino acids: CASSQDVAISTDTQYF. DNA for the CDR3: TGCGCCAGCAGCCAAGATGTAGCGATAAGCACAGATACGCAGTATTTT.

The V gene is TRBV5-1, the J gene TRBJ2-2; unclear D gene. This CDR3 spans 13 amino acids. The V gene's germline CDR1 is SGHRS and CDR2 YFSETQ. The ends were cut back, 4 bases at V and 5 bases at J, with 9 bases in the middle. The CDR3 reads CASSPTRTGELFF. As DNA, the CDR3 is TGCGCCAGCAGCCCCACCCGGACCGGGGAGCTGTTTTTT.

The chain couples TRBV6-1 to TRBJ1-4, with D perhaps matching TRBD1 (6 bases). The germline gives CDR1 MNHNS, CDR2 SASEGT. The CDR3 is made up of 14 amino acids. V was trimmed by 7 bases and J by 3 bases, leaving 12 bases between them. CDR3 DNA: TGTGCCAGCACCGAAGGGGGTGCTAATGAAAAACTGTTTTTT. Translated: CASTEGGANEKLFF.

V usage is TRBV13 and J usage is TRBJ2-7, with unresolved D. CDR1 is PRHDT and CDR2 is FYEKMQ in the germline V gene (reference sequence). This CDR3 spans 15 amino acids. Trimming took off 0 bases at V and 6 bases at J, with 15 bases between the two ends. This CDR3 is CASSLGALVVGEQYF. In DNA form, the CDR3 reads TGTGCCAGCAGCTTAGGGGCTCTAGTGGTGGGCGAGCAGTACTTC.

The chain joins TRBV7-2 to TRBJ2-7; D may be TRBD2 (5 bases). V was shortened by 4 bases and J by 6 bases, with 19 bases between the two germline ends. Germline loops: CDR1 SGHTA, CDR2 FQGNSA. CDR3 length equals 15 residues. CDR3 region: CASSSLTKTAGEQYF. DNA of the CDR3: TGTGCCAGCAGCTCACTGACTAAAACCGCTGGCGAGCAGTACTTC.

The chain carries TRBV7-9 and TRBJ2-2; possibly TRBD2 for D (6 bases). The germline V and J ends were trimmed by 2 bases and 1 base, with 11 bases remaining between them. This CDR3 has 16 residues. Germline CDR1 and CDR2: SEHNR and FQNEAQ (reference sequence). This CDR3 reads CASSLLGGLNTGELFF. The CDR3 DNA is TGTGCCAGCAGCTTATTGGGGGGACTGAACACCGGGGAGCTGTTTTTT.

The CDR3 DNA reads as TGCGCCAGCAGCTTGGGTACAGGCCAAGTGAACTATGGCTACACCTTC. It yields the protein CASSLGTGQVNYGYTF. This chain joins TRBV5-1 and TRBJ1-2; D possibly corresponds to TRBD1 (5 bases). The CDR3 sequence is 16 residues long. From germline, CDR1 is SGHRS and CDR2 YFSETQ. The V and J ends lost 0 bases and 2 bases respectively, with 14 bases between them.